This entry lists 8 T cell receptor beta chains sequenced from one sample in a study of CD8+ T cells in alopecia areata. Following extraction, RNA underwent reverse transcription to cDNA, which served as the sequencing template. Using immunoSEQ multiplex PCR, the repertoire was profiled, and TCRdb retains in-frame clones only, with some absent. The sample contains 150,000 or so clones, around 87% of which appear only once. This specimen consisted of CD8+ T cells sorted from blood, obtained at week 0. These receptors originate from a human donor with alopecia areata.

On this clone: The same CDR3 also results from other DNA sequences found in this sample. This chain uses TRBV29-1 with TRBJ1-1, with D hard to call. V shed 4 bases and J shed 5 bases, with 5 bases lying between them. From germline, CDR1 is SQVTM and CDR2 ANQGSEA. This CDR3 region has 10 residues. CDR3 bases: TGCAGCGTTGTTGTTACTGAAGCTTTCTTT. This encodes CSVVVTEAFF.

The V call is TRBV5-1, the J call TRBJ1-4; no definite D call. The V gene lost 4 bases and the J gene lost 3 bases, with 10 bases spanning the gap. Germline lookup yields CDR1 SGHRS and CDR2 YFSETQ. The CDR3 is 14 residues long. CDR3 sequence (DNA): TGCGCCAGCAGCCTCGGGAGGTCTAATGAAAAACTGTTTTTT. As protein: CASSLGRSNEKLFF. The full variable domain, with the rest looked up from reference TRBV5-1 and TRBJ1-4, is KAGVTQTPRYLIKTRGQQVTLSCSPISGHRSVSWYQQTPGQGLQFLFEYFSETQRNKGNFPGRFSGRQFSNSRSEMNVSTLELGDSALYLCASSLGRSNEKLFFGSGTQLSVL.

The rearrangement joins TRBV27 to TRBJ2-7, with D possibly being TRBD2 (6 bases). The CDR3 length is 14 residues. CDR1 is MNHEY, CDR2 SMNVEV, per germline (reference sequence). Between the trimmed V and J ends, which lost 5 bases and 2 bases, there was a span of 13 bases. The CDR3 protein is CASSPGGRTYEQYF. CDR3 nucleotides: TGTGCCAGCAGTCCCGGGGGACGTACCTACGAGCAGTACTTC.

This chain uses TRBV29-1 with TRBJ1-2; D might be TRBD1 (5 bases). V was clipped by 1 base and J by 14 bases, with 23 bases between them. Germline values: CDR1 SQVTM, CDR2 ANQGSEA. This CDR3 is 14 amino acids long. CDR3 sequence reads: CSVEGPGSIPQDTF. The CDR3 coding sequence is TGCAGCGTTGAAGGTCCAGGGAGTATACCCCAGGATACCTTC.

V is TRBV10-3 and J is TRBJ2-3; 14 bases fit TRBD2. Per the germline V gene, CDR1 is ENHRY and CDR2 is SYGVKD. Trimming removed 10 bases from V and 5 bases from J; junction bases left unmatched: 8. The CDR3 is made up of 15 amino acids. CDR3 loop: CATLGLAGAGDTQYF. The CDR3 region has the DNA TGTGCCACCCTGGGACTAGCGGGAGCGGGAGATACGCAGTATTTT.

This clone was counted once. The chain joins TRBV7-9 to TRBJ1-2; no clear D. There are 13 residues in the CDR3. Germline CDR1 reads SEHNR; CDR2 reads FQNEAQ (reference sequence). The V gene lost 5 bases and the J gene lost 2 bases, with 9 bases spanning the gap. CDR3 residues: CASSQSGNYGYTF. The CDR3 DNA reads as TGTGCCAGCAGCCAAAGCGGAAACTATGGCTACACCTTC.

This rearrangement joins TRBV13 to TRBJ2-2; D ambiguous. V gave up 5 bases and J gave up 7 bases, with 14 bases separating them. The CDR3 runs to 14 residues. Germline CDR1 PRHDT, CDR2 FYEKMQ (reference sequence). The CDR3 spells CASSLQMGNGELFF. The CDR3 bases are TGTGCCAGCAGCCTCCAAATGGGTAACGGGGAGCTGTTTTTT.

The CDR3 is CASRKLGGVSYEQYF. The CDR3 region has the DNA TGTGCCAGCAGGAAACTAGGGGGTGTCTCCTACGAGCAGTACTTC. This chain links TRBV6-5 with TRBJ2-7, with D possibly TRBD1 on 6 matching bases. The CDR3 is made up of 15 amino acids. The ends were cut back, 6 bases at V and 0 bases at J, with 15 bases in the middle. CDR1 is MNHEY and CDR2 is SVGAGI in the germline V gene.